These 21 T cell receptor beta chains share one sample of origin, sequenced in a study of T cells in Graves' hyperthyroidism and ophthalmopathy. RNA transcripts gave rise to amplified TCR beta CDR3 regions. In the first-round RT-PCR of the TCR CDR3, the HTBI primer set was used. Via MiXCR, TCRdb re-called the multiplex PCR reads, giving one row per CDR3 protein. This table holds 460,000 or so distinct CDR3 sequences, approximately 15% found once. The specimen sequenced was blood. The receptors shown here come from a woman younger than 30 with Graves' hyperthyroidism.

This clonotype was observed at least ten times. This sequence joins TRBV12-3 or TRBV12-4 and TRBJ2-7; D is perhaps TRBD1 (6 bases). V lost 6 bases and J 3 bases, leaving 15 bases between the germline ends. The CDR3 runs to 14 residues. CDR3 in amino acids: CASRPTGRFYEQYF. The CDR3 coding sequence is TGTGCCAGCAGGCCAACAGGGAGATTCTACGAGCAGTACTTC.

This clonotype was detected ten times or more. This sequence joins TRBV12-3 or TRBV12-4 and TRBJ1-5; TRBD1 matches 7 bases. CDR3 length: 16 residues. The J segment lost 2 bases and the V segment lost 1 base, leaving 5 bases of the junction unmatched. The CDR3 sequence: CASSLERGQGNQPQHF. Written as DNA, the CDR3 is TGTGCCAGCAGTTTAGAACGCGGACAGGGCAATCAGCCCCAGCATTTT.

This clonotype has only a few counts. The genes are TRBV19 and TRBJ1-3, with 7 bases lining up with TRBD1. Looked up from germline, CDR1 is LNHDA and CDR2 is SQIVND (reference sequence). Trimming at V came to 6 bases and at J to 0 bases, leaving 8 bases not matched to a gene. CDR3 length: 16 amino acids. CDR3 sequence (DNA): TGTGCCAGTAGGCAGGGGGACTCCTACTCTGGAAACACCATATATTTT. It encodes CASRQGDSYSGNTIYF.

This clonotype was counted at least ten times. The chain links TRBV12-3 or TRBV12-4 to TRBJ2-5; 7 bases fit TRBD2. The junction had 8 bases not matched to a gene; V was cut back by 5 bases and J by 2 bases. The CDR3 covers 15 residues. The CDR3 spells CASSPGAGSQETQYF. CDR3 coding DNA: TGTGCCAGCAGTCCCGGAGCGGGGTCACAAGAGACCCAGTACTTC.

This clonotype was observed many times. This chain uses TRBV11-2 with TRBJ2-1, with D unclear. Germline V gene sequence: CDR1 SGHAT, CDR2 FQNNGV. CDR3 length: 13 residues. Trimming cost V 5 bases and J 5 bases, with 10 bases left between them. The CDR3 sequence is CASSETADNEQFF. CDR3 DNA sequence: TGTGCCAGCAGCGAGACGGCGGACAATGAGCAGTTCTTC.

This clonotype was counted a few times. The chain's CDR3 is CASSVGVRAEDTQYF. CDR3 bases: TGTGCCAGCAGCGTAGGTGTCAGGGCTGAAGATACGCAGTATTTT. The J gene is TRBJ2-3, the V gene TRBV9; possibly TRBD1 for D (5 bases). V lost 0 bases, J lost 5 bases, and 13 bases lay in between. The germline CDR1 and CDR2 sequences are SGDLS and YYNGEE. The CDR3 has 15 amino acids.

Ten or more counts support this clonotype. This chain links TRBV11-1 with TRBJ2-2; D is undetermined. The CDR3 runs to 17 residues. Deletions cut 1 base from V and 4 bases from J, with 16 bases between. Germline V lookup: CDR1 SGHAT, CDR2 FQDESV (reference sequence). CDR3 bases: TGTGCCAGCAGCTTAGTCACTGCGAACATAGTCACCGGGGAGCTGTTTTTT. Its protein product is CASSLVTANIVTGELFF.

V gene TRBV6-5 combines with J gene TRBJ2-2, with D possibly being TRBD1 (6 bases). The germline gives CDR1 MNHEY, CDR2 SVGAGI. The CDR3 covers 17 residues. V lost 0 bases to trimming and J lost 0 bases, with 11 bases between them. CDR3 bases: TGTGCCAGCAGTTACTCGAACAGGGTAGCGAACACCGGGGAGCTGTTTTTT. It codes for CASSYSNRVANTGELFF.

This clonotype came up many times. The V gene is TRBV28, the J gene TRBJ1-2, with D tentatively TRBD1 (5 bases). The ends were cut back, 3 bases at V and 4 bases at J, with 12 bases in the middle. This CDR3 is 14 amino acids long. Germline CDR1 and CDR2: MDHEN and SYDVKM. The CDR3 DNA is TGTGCCAGCAGTTTCCACGGGGCGGTCTATGGCTACACCTTC. Protein: CASSFHGAVYGYTF.

This clonotype was picked up many times. The chain uses TRBV4-1 and TRBJ2-7; D is perhaps TRBD1 or TRBD2 (5 bases each). This CDR3 spans 14 amino acids. Germline values: CDR1 MGHRA, CDR2 YSYEKL. V lost 1 base to trimming and J lost 2 bases, with 9 bases between them. The CDR3 spells CASSQGDLTYEQYF. CDR3 coding DNA: TGCGCCAGCAGCCAAGGGGACCTAACCTACGAGCAGTACTTC.

This clonotype was observed many times. V is TRBV2 and J is TRBJ2-7; TRBD2 is a possible D gene (5 bases). The V end lost 8 bases, the J end lost 5 bases, and 19 bases lay between the germline ends. The germline V gene has CDR1 SNHLY and CDR2 FYNNEI. The CDR3 runs to 14 residues. CDR3 residues: CASGRRPSWNEQYF. The CDR3 coding sequence is TGTGCCAGCGGGCGGAGGCCGTCCTGGAACGAGCAGTACTTC.

V gene TRBV20-1 combines with J gene TRBJ2-1, with D perhaps assigned TRBD1 or TRBD2 (5 bases each). From germline, CDR1 is DFQATT and CDR2 SNEGSKA (reference sequence). The CDR3 covers 11 residues. CDR3 sequence reads: CRAGTNNEQFF. Written as DNA, the CDR3 is TGCAGAGCCGGGACCAACAATGAGCAGTTCTTC.

This clonotype was observed many times. The rearrangement links TRBV5-1 to TRBJ1-1; D is uncertain. V lost 0 bases and J lost 1, with 10 bases in between. Per the germline V gene, CDR1 is SGHRS and CDR2 is YFSETQ. The CDR3 length is 15 residues. CDR3 bases: TGCGCCAGCAGCTTGGATGGCCCCGCGAACACTGAAGCTTTCTTT. This sequence encodes CASSLDGPANTEAFF.

This clonotype was observed at least ten times. The chain is built from TRBV11-2 and TRBJ2-7, with D tentatively TRBD1 (6 bases). The CDR3 contains 13 residues. V lost 4 bases and J lost 6, with 13 bases in between. Looked up from germline, CDR1 is SGHAT and CDR2 is FQNNGV. CDR3 sequence reads: CASSYGTSFEQYF. The DNA for the CDR3 is TGTGCCAGCAGCTACGGGACATCTTTCGAGCAGTACTTC.

This clonotype was seen ten or more times. The chain combines TRBV28 with TRBJ1-3; 8 nucleotides align to TRBD1. CDR1 and CDR2 from the germline V gene are MDHEN and SYDVKM. Trimming removed 6 bases from V and 4 bases from J; junction bases left unmatched: 2. The CDR3 runs 13 residues. The CDR3: CASRTGEGNTIYF. For the CDR3, the DNA is TGTGCCAGCAGGACAGGGGAAGGAAACACCATATATTTT.

The sample holds a few counts of this clonotype. The J gene is TRBJ2-7, the V gene TRBV27; the D gene is possibly TRBD1 (8 bases). This CDR3 region has 18 residues. Trimming shortened V by 0 bases and J by 3 bases, and 21 bases separated the two germline ends. Germline V lookup: CDR1 MNHEY, CDR2 SMNVEV (reference sequence). The CDR3 nucleotides read TGTGCCAGCAGTTTATCGATTGGACAGGGAGGGGGGTTCTACGAGCAGTACTTC. Protein sequence: CASSLSIGQGGGFYEQYF.

This clonotype was detected many times. The CDR3 DNA reads TGCGCCAGCAGCCGTACTTGGGACAGGACTACTTATAATTCACCCCTCCACTTT. As protein: CASSRTWDRTTYNSPLHF. The rearrangement uses TRBV5-1 and TRBJ1-6; 8 positions agree with TRBD1. This CDR3 is built from 18 residues. Germline lookup yields CDR1 SGHRS and CDR2 YFSETQ. J was trimmed by 4 bases and V by 4 bases; bases with no gene match: 13.

This clonotype was found many times. J is TRBJ1-1 and V is TRBV30; 8 positions agree with TRBD1. Losses at the gene ends were 3 bases for V and 11 bases for J; bases not matched to a gene: 8. Germline lookup yields CDR1 GTSNPN and CDR2 SVGIG (reference sequence). This CDR3 contains 12 residues. The CDR3 DNA reads TGTGCCTGGAGCTTCTTGGACAGGGCCGCTTTCTTT. Its translation: CAWSFLDRAAFF.

V usage is TRBV27 and J usage is TRBJ2-5, with 10 bases that match TRBD2. V was pared by 2 bases and J by 5 bases, with 11 bases of the junction left unmatched. CDR3 length: 17 residues. Germline V lookup: CDR1 MNHEY, CDR2 SMNVEV (reference sequence). For the CDR3, the DNA is TGTGCCAGCAGTTTACTCTTAGCGGGAGGAGTCGTGGAGACCCAGTACTTC. Protein sequence: CASSLLLAGGVVETQYF.

This chain connects TRBV19 to TRBJ2-7, with a possible D match to TRBD1 (6 bases). This CDR3 spans 12 amino acids. Germline CDR1 and CDR2: LNHDA and SQIVND (reference sequence). CDR3 nucleotides: TGTGCTCACAGGGATGGCGCCTACGAGCAGTACGTC. As protein: CAHRDGAYEQYV.

There are many counts of this clonotype. V and J are TRBV6-1 and TRBJ2-7; either TRBD1 or TRBD2 may supply D (7 bases each). The germline V gene encodes CDR1 MNHNS and CDR2 SASEGT. The germline V and J ends were trimmed by 4 bases and 3 bases, with 13 bases remaining between them. The CDR3 runs to 14 residues. The CDR3 coding sequence is TGTGCCAGCAGTGGGGAGCGGGACAGCTACGAGCAGTACGTC. Protein sequence: CASSGERDSYEQYV.